The 31 T cell receptor beta chains presented below share a single source sample, sequenced in a study of cytomegalovirus exposure and HLA in healthy donors. Researchers ran the PCR with 60 Vbeta and 13 Jbeta primers. Produced via immunoSEQ multiplex PCR; TCRdb's table is partial and in-frame only. In the table there are around 130,000 clones, 75% to 90% of which are singletons. The sequencing input was PBMCs. The source is a female donor in good health and CMV-seronegative.

The chain employs TRBV6-5 and TRBJ1-3; no definite D call. The germline V gene encodes CDR1 MNHEY and CDR2 SVGAGI. This CDR3 comprises 15 residues. Trimming pared 2 bases from V and 0 bases from J, leaving 8 bases between. The CDR3 sequence is CASSYEGSSGNTIYF. CDR3 nucleotides: TGTGCCAGCAGTTACGAGGGTAGCTCTGGAAACACCATATATTTT.

This chain uses TRBV9 with TRBJ1-2, with D possibly matching TRBD1 (6 bases). Germline loops: CDR1 SGDLS, CDR2 YYNGEE. Trimming took off 0 bases at V and 4 bases at J, with 10 bases between the two ends. The CDR3 spans 14 residues. The CDR3 DNA reads TGTGCCAGCAGCGTAGCAGGGGACGGCTATGGCTACACCTTC. This encodes CASSVAGDGYGYTF.

The chain links TRBV15 to TRBJ2-7, with 13 nucleotides matching TRBD2. The CDR3 sequence is 15 residues long. Trimming removed 2 bases from V and 6 bases from J; junction bases left unmatched: 4. Germline V gives CDR1 LNHNV, CDR2 YYDKDF (reference sequence). The CDR3 loop is CATSRRTSGSGEQYV. CDR3 in DNA: TGTGCCACCAGCAGAAGGACTAGCGGGAGTGGCGAGCAGTACGTC.

The gene calls are TRBV4-1 and TRBJ2-1; TRBD2 matches at 8 bases. CDR3 length: 16 amino acids. V gave up 1 base and J gave up 6 bases; unmatched junction bases: 8. The germline gives CDR1 MGHRA, CDR2 YSYEKL. The CDR3 nucleotides are TGCGCCAGCAGCCAAGTTGGCGGGAGGTATGGCAATGAGCAGTTCTTC. It codes for CASSQVGGRYGNEQFF.

In DNA, the CDR3 is TGTGCCAGCAGTTTGGAAAGCGGCCGCACAGATACGCAGTATTTT. Amino acids: CASSLESGRTDTQYF. This chain joins TRBV27 and TRBJ2-3, with D perhaps TRBD2 (5 bases). Trimming removed 3 bases from V and 1 base from J, with 11 bases in between. Per germline, CDR1 MNHEY and CDR2 SMNVEV (reference sequence). The CDR3 covers 15 residues.

The chain has TRBV5-4 and TRBJ1-1; tentative D call: TRBD1 (6 bases). V lost 1 base and J lost 0, with 10 bases in between. The CDR3 contains 15 residues. Germline V gene sequence: CDR1 SGHNT, CDR2 YYREEE (reference sequence). CDR3: CASSLLGGMNTEAFF. The CDR3 nucleotides read TGTGCCAGCAGCTTGTTAGGGGGAATGAACACTGAAGCTTTCTTT. Variable domain in full (rest from reference TRBV5-4 and TRBJ1-1): ETGVTQSPTHLIKTRGQQVTLRCSSQSGHNTVSWYQQALGQGPQFIFQYYREEENGRGNFPPRFSGLQFPNYSSELNVNALELDDSALYLCASSLLGGMNTEAFFGQGTRLTVV.

The chain is built from TRBV9 and TRBJ2-7; 7 bases agree with TRBD1. CDR3 length: 14 residues. The germline V gene has CDR1 SGDLS and CDR2 YYNGEE. Trimming cost V 0 bases and J 4 bases; bases outside gene matches: 4. CDR3 residues: CASSVDGTEYEQYF. The CDR3 DNA is TGTGCCAGCAGCGTAGATGGGACAGAGTACGAGCAGTACTTC.

This clone is a singleton in its sample. V and J are TRBV10-3 and TRBJ1-2; weak D call: TRBD1 (6 bases). The ends were cut back, 8 bases at V and 1 base at J, with 11 bases in the middle. Germline CDR1 ENHRY, CDR2 SYGVKD. The CDR3 consists of 13 residues. CDR3 bases: TGTGCCATCCGGGACATCGATAACTATGGCTACACCTTC. Residues: CAIRDIDNYGYTF.

The rearrangement joins TRBV6-1 to TRBJ1-1; D ambiguous. Trimming cost V 6 bases and J 4 bases, with 12 bases left between them. The germline gives CDR1 MNHNS, CDR2 SASEGT. The CDR3 extends over 13 amino acids. CDR3 in amino acids: CASSEKTGTEAFF. The DNA of the CDR3 is TGTGCCAGCAGCGAGAAAACGGGCACTGAAGCTTTCTTT.

The chain combines TRBV7-9 with TRBJ1-1; possibly TRBD1 for D (6 bases). The CDR3 covers 16 residues. CDR1 and CDR2 from the germline V gene are SEHNR and FQNEAQ (reference sequence). The V gene lost 5 bases and the J gene lost 4 bases, with 20 bases spanning the gap. CDR3 amino acids: CASSTPKGGASTEAFF. CDR3 nucleotide sequence: TGTGCCAGCAGCACCCCAAAGGGGGGGGCGAGCACTGAAGCTTTCTTT. The variable domain in full, completed from reference TRBV7-9 and TRBJ1-1, reads DTGVSQNPRHKITKRGQNVTFRCDPISEHNRLYWYRQTLGQGPEFLTYFQNEAQLEKSRLLSDRFSAERPKGSFSTLEIQRTEQGDSAMYLCASSTPKGGASTEAFFGQGTRLTVV.

The chain combines TRBV27 with TRBJ1-1; D gene ambiguous. Trimming left V 4 bases short and J 12 bases short, with 21 bases between. The CDR3 has 14 amino acids. The germline gives CDR1 MNHEY, CDR2 SMNVEV (reference sequence). CDR3 DNA: TGTGCCAGCAGTTCTACCCTCCCGGGGTTTGGATCTTTCTTT. Its protein product is CASSSTLPGFGSFF.

The chain uses TRBV25-1 and TRBJ1-3, with D hard to call. CDR1 and CDR2 (germline): MGHDK, SYGVNS. V was clipped by 3 bases and J by 2 bases, with 8 bases between them. The CDR3 consists of 14 residues. Written as DNA, the CDR3 is TGTGCCAGCAGTGAGAACTTGGCTGGAAACACCATATATTTT. It codes for CASSENLAGNTIYF. The whole variable domain, remainder taken from reference TRBV25-1 and TRBJ1-3, is EADIYQTPRYLVIGTGKKITLECSQTMGHDKMYWYQQDPGMELHLIHYSYGVNSTEKGDLSSESTVSRIRTEHFPLTLESARPSHTSQYLCASSENLAGNTIYFGEGSWLTVV.

V is TRBV6-1 and J is TRBJ1-5; 9 bases are a match to TRBD1. The germline V gene has CDR1 MNHNS and CDR2 SASEGT. V lost 4 bases to trimming and J lost 3 bases; unmatched junction nucleotides: 13. The CDR3 is 18 residues long. CDR3 sequence reads: CASSGQLPGQGLNQPQHF. In nucleotides, the CDR3 is TGTGCCAGCAGTGGACAATTACCGGGACAGGGCCTCAATCAGCCCCAGCATTTT.

This clone appeared a single time. The gene calls are TRBV5-1 and TRBJ2-3; a weak D match, TRBD2 (6 bases). The CDR3 is 15 residues long. Between the trimmed V and J ends, which lost 0 bases and 4 bases, there was a span of 12 bases. The germline V gene has CDR1 SGHRS and CDR2 YFSETQ. This CDR3 reads CASSLGSGAPDTQYF. Written as DNA, the CDR3 is TGCGCCAGCAGCTTGGGATCGGGAGCGCCAGATACGCAGTATTTT.

The genes are TRBV5-4 and TRBJ2-3; perhaps TRBD1 as D (5 bases). This CDR3 has 17 residues. CDR1 is SGHNT and CDR2 is YYREEE in the germline V gene (reference sequence). The V gene lost 0 bases and the J gene lost 0 bases, with 14 bases spanning the gap. This CDR3 reads CASSLVQTATSTDTQYF. CDR3 DNA: TGTGCCAGCAGCTTGGTGCAGACAGCAACTAGCACAGATACGCAGTATTTT.

The V and J genes are TRBV27 and TRBJ2-7, with 9 bases aligning to TRBD1. V was pared by 8 bases and J by 4 bases, with 12 bases of the junction left unmatched. Germline V gene data show CDR1 as MNHEY and CDR2 as SMNVEV (reference sequence). The CDR3 has 15 residues. CDR3 bases: TGTGCCAGCCGACAAAAGACAGGGGGGAAATACGAGCAGTACTTC. This translates into CASRQKTGGKYEQYF.

This clone was detected only a few times. V gene TRBV6-6 combines with J gene TRBJ2-3; 13 bases fit TRBD2. V dropped 6 bases and J dropped 4; count of bases not matched to a gene: 7. Germline assignment: CDR1 MNHNY and CDR2 SVGAGI (reference sequence). The CDR3 contains 16 residues. This chain's CDR3 is CASSTSGRAISDTQYF. The CDR3 nucleotides read TGTGCCAGCAGCACTAGCGGGAGGGCGATTTCAGATACGCAGTATTTT.

The chain carries TRBV19 and TRBJ2-5; possible D gene TRBD1, 6 bases. Germline loops: CDR1 LNHDA, CDR2 SQIVND (reference sequence). Deletions cut 7 bases from V and 1 base from J, with 10 bases between. The CDR3 has 13 residues. The CDR3: CASTPRGQETQYF. The CDR3 nucleotides read TGTGCCAGTACCCCCAGGGGCCAAGAGACCCAGTACTTC.

There are a few counts of this clone. The chain joins TRBV6-5 to TRBJ2-3; 7 nucleotides align to TRBD2. The CDR3 is 14 amino acids. Germline CDR1 and CDR2: MNHEY and SVGAGI. V lost 6 bases to trimming and J lost 6 bases; unmatched junction nucleotides: 9. CDR3 coding DNA: TGTGCCAGCAGACCCAGCGGGGTCGGGGATACGCAGTATTTT. Its protein product is CASRPSGVGDTQYF.

The J gene is TRBJ1-5, the V gene TRBV19; possibly TRBD1 for D (5 bases). The CDR3 contains 16 residues. Germline V gene data show CDR1 as LNHDA and CDR2 as SQIVND (reference sequence). Trimming left V 5 bases short and J 4 bases short, with 18 bases between. The CDR3 spells CASSPRGTPGNQPQHF. CDR3 in DNA: TGTGCCAGTAGTCCCCGGGGGACCCCTGGGAATCAGCCCCAGCATTTT.

V usage is TRBV2 and J usage is TRBJ2-3; 7 nucleotides match TRBD1. The CDR3 extends over 14 amino acids. Germline CDR1 SNHLY, CDR2 FYNNEI. V dropped 11 bases and J dropped 0; count of bases not matched to a gene: 8. The CDR3 protein is CAFRDRDSTDTQYF. DNA of the CDR3: TGTGCCTTCAGGGACAGAGATAGCACAGATACGCAGTATTTT.

The chain couples TRBV9 to TRBJ1-3; 7 bases fit TRBD1. Trimming took 2 bases from V and 7 from J; bases not matched to a gene: 6. The CDR3 has 14 amino acids. Germline V lookup: CDR1 SGDLS, CDR2 YYNGEE. The CDR3 is CASSVTGVMNTIYF. DNA for the CDR3: TGTGCCAGCAGCGTTACAGGGGTAATGAACACCATATATTTT.

This chain links TRBV7-7 with TRBJ2-1; 11 bases match TRBD2. Germline CDR1 reads SSHAT; CDR2 reads FNYEAQ (reference sequence). Trimming took 5 bases from V and 7 from J; bases not matched to a gene: 4. The CDR3 extends over 14 amino acids. The CDR3 nucleotides are TGTGCCAGCAGCCCAGGGACTAGCGGAAATGAGCAGTTCTTC. Amino acid sequence: CASSPGTSGNEQFF. Combining the CDR3 with reference TRBV7-7 and TRBJ2-1 gives the whole variable domain GAGVSQSPRYKVTKRGQDVTLRCDPISSHATLYWYQQALGQGPEFLTYFNYEAQPDKSGLPSDRFSAERPEGSISTLTIQRTEQRDSAMYRCASSPGTSGNEQFFGPGTRLTVL.

V and J are TRBV11-2 and TRBJ2-1, with 8 bases matching TRBD2. Per the germline V gene, CDR1 is SGHAT and CDR2 is FQNNGV. The CDR3 totals 12 residues. With 8 bases clipped from V and 4 bases from J, the junction kept 1 base outside the gene matches. This CDR3 is CASLAGYNEQFF. CDR3 DNA sequence: TGTGCCAGCTTAGCGGGATACAATGAGCAGTTCTTC.

On this clone itself: Other DNA sequences in the sample encode the same CDR3. The chain employs TRBV18 and TRBJ1-1; D gene ambiguous. V was trimmed by 8 bases and J by 3 bases, leaving 7 bases between them. Germline-derived CDR1 and CDR2 are KGHSH and LQKENI. The CDR3 sequence is 11 residues long. The CDR3 DNA is TGTGCCAGCCTCGCGGACACTGAAGCTTTCTTT. As protein: CASLADTEAFF.

The V and J genes are TRBV10-3 and TRBJ1-1; D is unresolved. Per germline, CDR1 ENHRY and CDR2 SYGVKD. V was pared by 7 bases and J by 8 bases, with 17 bases between. The CDR3 extends over 13 amino acids. The CDR3 spells CAITPSWEGEAFF. The CDR3 bases are TGTGCCATCACTCCCAGTTGGGAGGGCGAAGCTTTCTTT.

The chain combines TRBV29-1 with TRBJ2-7, with D perhaps matching TRBD1 (6 bases). CDR1 SQVTM and CDR2 ANQGSEA come from the germline V gene. The CDR3 has 16 residues. The germline V and J ends were trimmed by 4 bases and 0 bases, with 19 bases remaining between them. Here the CDR3 DNA reads TGCAGCGTTGGGGGGCATGGTGGGTCACCCTCCTACGAGCAGTACTTC. Its protein product is CSVGGHGGSPSYEQYF.

The chain has TRBV28 and TRBJ2-2, with D tentatively TRBD2 (6 bases). Looked up from germline, CDR1 is MDHEN and CDR2 is SYDVKM. The CDR3 contains 16 residues. Trimming took off 8 bases at V and 2 bases at J, with 18 bases between the two ends. CDR3 nucleotides: TGTGCCAGCCGACTAGGTGGCAGCACTAACACCGGGGAGCTGTTTTTT. Protein product: CASRLGGSTNTGELFF.

The CDR3 region has the DNA TGTGCCATCAGTGAGTCGTTTCCGGGGGCGAGCAGACTAGCGCCGAGGGGGGACACAGATACGCAGTATTTT. Protein: CAISESFPGASRLAPRGDTDTQYF. This chain connects TRBV10-3 to TRBJ2-3; 8 bases fit TRBD2. V gave up 0 bases and J gave up 2 bases; unmatched junction bases: 28. Per the germline V gene, CDR1 is ENHRY and CDR2 is SYGVKD. The CDR3 is 24 amino acids.

This sequence joins TRBV6-1 and TRBJ1-5, with D maybe TRBD1 (5 bases). V was cut by 6 bases and J by 7 bases, with 13 bases left in between. The V gene's germline CDR1 is MNHNS and CDR2 SASEGT. The CDR3 extends over 13 amino acids. The CDR3 loop reads CASRTEFSQPQHF. For the CDR3, the DNA is TGTGCCAGCAGGACAGAATTCTCACAGCCCCAGCATTTT.

This clone turned up a few times. The chain employs TRBV5-1 and TRBJ2-2; TRBD1 aligns across 7 bases. J gave up 6 bases and V 4 bases, and 24 bases lay outside the gene matches. From germline, CDR1 is SGHRS and CDR2 YFSETQ. The CDR3 spans 20 residues. The CDR3 DNA is TGCGCCAGCAGCCCGCCTCGAGGGGGCGACTCCTCGATATTTTCCGGGGAGCTGTTTTTT. Translating gives CASSPPRGGDSSIFSGELFF.